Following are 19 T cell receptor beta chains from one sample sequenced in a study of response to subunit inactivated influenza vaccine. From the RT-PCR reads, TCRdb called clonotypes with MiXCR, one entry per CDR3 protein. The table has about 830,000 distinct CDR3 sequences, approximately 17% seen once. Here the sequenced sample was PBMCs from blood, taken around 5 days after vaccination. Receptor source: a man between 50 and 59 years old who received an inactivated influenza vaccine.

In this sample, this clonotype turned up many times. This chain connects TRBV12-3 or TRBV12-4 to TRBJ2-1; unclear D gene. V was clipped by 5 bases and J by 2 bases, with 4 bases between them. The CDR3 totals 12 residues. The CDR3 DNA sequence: TGTGCCAGCAGTGGGACCTACAATGAGCAGTTCTTC. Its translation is CASSGTYNEQFF.

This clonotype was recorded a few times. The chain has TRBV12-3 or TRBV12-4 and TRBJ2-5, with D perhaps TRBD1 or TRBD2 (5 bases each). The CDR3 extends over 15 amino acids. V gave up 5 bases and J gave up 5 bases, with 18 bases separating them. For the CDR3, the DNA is TGTGCCAGCAGTGCTCGGCCTAGTGAGGGGGAGACCCAGTACTTC. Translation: CASSARPSEGETQYF.

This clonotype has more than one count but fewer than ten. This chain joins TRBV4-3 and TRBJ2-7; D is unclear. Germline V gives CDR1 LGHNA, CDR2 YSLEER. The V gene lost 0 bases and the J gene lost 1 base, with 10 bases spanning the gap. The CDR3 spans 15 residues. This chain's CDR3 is CASSQEWRISYEQYF. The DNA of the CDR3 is TGCGCCAGCAGCCAAGAATGGCGGATTTCCTACGAGCAGTACTTC.

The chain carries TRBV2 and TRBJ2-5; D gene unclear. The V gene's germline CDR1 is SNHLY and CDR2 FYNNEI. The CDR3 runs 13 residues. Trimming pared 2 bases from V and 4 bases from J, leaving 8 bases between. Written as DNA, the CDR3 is TGTGCCAGCAGTGAATGGCGAGGAGAGACCCAGTACTTC. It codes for CASSEWRGETQYF.

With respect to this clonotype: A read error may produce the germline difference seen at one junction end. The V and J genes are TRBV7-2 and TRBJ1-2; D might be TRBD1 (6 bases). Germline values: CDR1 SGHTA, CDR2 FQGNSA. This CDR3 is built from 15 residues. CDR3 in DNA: TGTGCCATCAGCTTAGCGCACCAGGGGAACTATGGCTACACCTTC. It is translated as CAISLAHQGNYGYTF.

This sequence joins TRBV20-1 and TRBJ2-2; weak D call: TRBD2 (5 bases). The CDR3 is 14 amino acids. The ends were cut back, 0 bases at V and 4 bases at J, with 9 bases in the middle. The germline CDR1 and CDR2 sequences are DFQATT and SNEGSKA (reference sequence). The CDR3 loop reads CSARESEGTGELFF. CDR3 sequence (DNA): TGCAGTGCTAGAGAATCCGAGGGCACCGGGGAGCTGTTTTTT.

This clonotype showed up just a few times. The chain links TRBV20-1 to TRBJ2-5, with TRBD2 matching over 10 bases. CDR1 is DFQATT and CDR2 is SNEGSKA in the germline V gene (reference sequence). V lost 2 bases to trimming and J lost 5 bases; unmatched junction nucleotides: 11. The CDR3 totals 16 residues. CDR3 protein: CSARTPSGRDLETQYF. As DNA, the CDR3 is TGCAGTGCTAGAACCCCTAGCGGGAGAGATTTGGAGACCCAGTACTTC.

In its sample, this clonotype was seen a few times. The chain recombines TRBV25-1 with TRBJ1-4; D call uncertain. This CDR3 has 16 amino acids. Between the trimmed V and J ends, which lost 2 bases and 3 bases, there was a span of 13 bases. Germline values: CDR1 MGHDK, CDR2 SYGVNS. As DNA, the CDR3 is TGTGCCAGCAGTGAAGGGATTTGGAGTCCTAATGAAAAACTGTTTTTT. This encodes CASSEGIWSPNEKLFF.

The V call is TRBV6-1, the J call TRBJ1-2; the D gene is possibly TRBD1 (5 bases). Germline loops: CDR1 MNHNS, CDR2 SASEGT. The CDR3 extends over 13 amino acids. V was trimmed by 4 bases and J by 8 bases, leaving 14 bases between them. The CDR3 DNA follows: TGTGCCAGCAGTGGGGAGACAGCAAGGGGCTACACCTTC. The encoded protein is CASSGETARGYTF.

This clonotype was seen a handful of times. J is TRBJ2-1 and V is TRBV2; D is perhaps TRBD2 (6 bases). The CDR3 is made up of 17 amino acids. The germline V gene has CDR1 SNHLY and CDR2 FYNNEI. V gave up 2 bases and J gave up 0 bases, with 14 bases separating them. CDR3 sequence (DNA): TGTGCCAGCAGTGAATACGACGGGGGAAGCTCCTACAATGAGCAGTTCTTC. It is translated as CASSEYDGGSSYNEQFF.

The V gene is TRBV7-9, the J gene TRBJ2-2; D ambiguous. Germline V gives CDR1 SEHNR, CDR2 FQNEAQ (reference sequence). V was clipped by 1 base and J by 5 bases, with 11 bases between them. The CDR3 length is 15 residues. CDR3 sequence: CASSLVYGRTGELFF. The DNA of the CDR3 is TGTGCCAGCAGCTTAGTGTACGGCCGAACCGGGGAGCTGTTTTTT.

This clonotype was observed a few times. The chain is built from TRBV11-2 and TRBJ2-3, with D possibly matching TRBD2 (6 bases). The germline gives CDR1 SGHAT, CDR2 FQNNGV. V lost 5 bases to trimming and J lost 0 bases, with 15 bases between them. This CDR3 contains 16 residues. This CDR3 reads CASSPWRGPSTDTQYF. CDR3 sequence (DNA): TGTGCCAGCAGCCCCTGGAGGGGTCCTAGCACAGATACGCAGTATTTT.

CDR3 residues: CASSSRAGANVLTF. In DNA form, the CDR3 reads TGTGCCAGCAGCTCCCGGGCTGGGGCCAACGTCCTGACTTTC. The genes are TRBV7-9 and TRBJ2-6; D remains unclear. The V gene's germline CDR1 is SEHNR and CDR2 FQNEAQ (reference sequence). The V and J ends lost 4 bases and 2 bases respectively, with 6 bases between them. This CDR3 is 14 amino acids long.

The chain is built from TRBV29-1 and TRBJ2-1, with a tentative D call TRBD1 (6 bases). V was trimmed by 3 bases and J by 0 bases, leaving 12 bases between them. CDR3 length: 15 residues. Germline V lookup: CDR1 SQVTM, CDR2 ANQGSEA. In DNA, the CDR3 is TGCAGCGTTGATGGGACACAAAGCTCCTACAATGAGCAGTTCTTC. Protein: CSVDGTQSSYNEQFF.

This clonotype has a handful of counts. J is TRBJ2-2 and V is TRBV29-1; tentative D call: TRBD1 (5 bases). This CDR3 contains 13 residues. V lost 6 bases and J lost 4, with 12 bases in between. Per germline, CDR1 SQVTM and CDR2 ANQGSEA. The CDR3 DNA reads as TGCAGCGTGGGGCCGGGTGGCACCGGGGAGCTGTTTTTT. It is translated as CSVGPGGTGELFF.

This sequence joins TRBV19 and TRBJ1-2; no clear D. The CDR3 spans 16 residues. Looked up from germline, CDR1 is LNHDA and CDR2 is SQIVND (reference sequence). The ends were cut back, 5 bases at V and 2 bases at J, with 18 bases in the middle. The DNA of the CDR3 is TGTGCCAGTAGTTCGTACAGTGGGAGTTCGAACTATGGCTACACCTTC. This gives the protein CASSSYSGSSNYGYTF. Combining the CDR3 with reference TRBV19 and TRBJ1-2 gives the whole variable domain DGGITQSPKYLFRKEGQNVTLSCEQNLNHDAMYWYRQDPGQGLRLIYYSQIVNDFQKGDIAEGYSVSREKKESFPLTVTSAQKNPTAFYLCASSSYSGSSNYGYTFGSGTRLTVV.

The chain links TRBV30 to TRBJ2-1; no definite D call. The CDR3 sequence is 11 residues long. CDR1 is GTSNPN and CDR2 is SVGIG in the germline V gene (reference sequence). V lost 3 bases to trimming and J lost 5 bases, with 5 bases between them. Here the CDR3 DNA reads TGTGCCTGGAGAACAGACAATGAGCAGTTCTTC. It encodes CAWRTDNEQFF.

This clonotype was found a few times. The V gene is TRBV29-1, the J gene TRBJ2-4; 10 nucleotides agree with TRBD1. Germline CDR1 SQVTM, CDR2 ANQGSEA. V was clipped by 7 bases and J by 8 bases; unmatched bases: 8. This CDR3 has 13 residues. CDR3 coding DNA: TGCAGCGCATTGACAGGGGGCGCGGACATTCAGTACTTC. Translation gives CSALTGGADIQYF.

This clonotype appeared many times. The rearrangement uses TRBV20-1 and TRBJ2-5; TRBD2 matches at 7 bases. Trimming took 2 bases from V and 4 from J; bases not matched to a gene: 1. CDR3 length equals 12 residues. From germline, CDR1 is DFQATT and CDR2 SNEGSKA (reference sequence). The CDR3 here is CSARPGGETQYF. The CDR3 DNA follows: TGCAGTGCTAGACCGGGGGGAGAGACCCAGTACTTC.